This T cell receptor beta chain was identified during a study of T cell responses to AZD1222 COVID-19 vaccine. Study-wide results and caveats: Compared with day 0, the breadth and depth of the Spike-specific TCR repertoire rose significantly after two doses of AZD1222.

Clones were sequenced by immunoSEQ multiplex PCR, and TCRdb holds only the in-frame ones, with some missing. The sample has some 100,000 clones, 80% to 95% seen once. Regarding this clone: Its target is unknown.

Trimming took 5 bases from V and 7 from J; bases not matched to a gene: 10. This CDR3 contains 14 residues. The germline V gene encodes CDR1 MNHEY and CDR2 SVGAGI. The rearrangement joins TRBV6-5 to TRBJ1-1; TRBD1 agrees at 7 bases. The specimen comprised peripheral blood, sampled 28 days after the second AZD1222 dose. The receptor was derived from an adult who received the AZD1222 COVID-19 vaccine. CDR3 in amino acids: CASSPIQGIGEAFF. The DNA for the CDR3 is TGTGCCAGCAGTCCGATACAGGGGATTGGTGAAGCTTTCTTT.